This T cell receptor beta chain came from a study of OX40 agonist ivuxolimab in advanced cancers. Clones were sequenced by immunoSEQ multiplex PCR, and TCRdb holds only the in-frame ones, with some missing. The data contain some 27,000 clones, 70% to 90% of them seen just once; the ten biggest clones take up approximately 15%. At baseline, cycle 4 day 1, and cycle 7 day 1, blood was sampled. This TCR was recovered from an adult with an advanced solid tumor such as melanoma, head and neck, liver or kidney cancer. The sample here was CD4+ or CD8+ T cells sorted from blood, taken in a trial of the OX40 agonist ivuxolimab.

Here the CDR3 DNA reads TGTGCCAGCAGTTACGCTAGACCAACATCCAACGGGCAGTTCTTC. It is translated as CASSYARPTSNGQFF. The chain carries TRBV6-5 and TRBJ2-1; unclear D gene. Trimming cost V 2 bases and J 12 bases, with 20 bases left between them. The CDR3 extends over 15 amino acids. Germline values: CDR1 MNHEY, CDR2 SVGAGI.